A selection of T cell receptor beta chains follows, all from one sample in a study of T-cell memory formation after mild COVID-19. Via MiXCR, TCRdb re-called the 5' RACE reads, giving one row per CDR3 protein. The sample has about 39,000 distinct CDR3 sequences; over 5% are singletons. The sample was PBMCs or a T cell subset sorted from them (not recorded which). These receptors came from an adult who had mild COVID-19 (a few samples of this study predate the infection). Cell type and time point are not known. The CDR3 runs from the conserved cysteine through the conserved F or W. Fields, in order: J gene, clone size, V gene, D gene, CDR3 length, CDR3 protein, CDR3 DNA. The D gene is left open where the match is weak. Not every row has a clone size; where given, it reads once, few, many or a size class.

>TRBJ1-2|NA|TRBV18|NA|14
CASSPPPGIDGYTF
TGTGCCAGCTCACCACCGCCAGGGATCGATGGCTACACCTTC
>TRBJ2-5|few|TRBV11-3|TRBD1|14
CASSPGQGWETQYF
TGTGCCAGCAGCCCAGGACAGGGTTGGGAGACCCAGTACTTC
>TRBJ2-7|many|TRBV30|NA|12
CAWSGSRYEQYF
TGTGCCTGGAGTGGGTCTCGCTACGAGCAGTACTTC
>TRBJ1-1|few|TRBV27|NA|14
CASSFIGLNTEAFF
TGTGCCAGCAGTTTCATCGGATTGAACACTGAAGCTTTCTTT
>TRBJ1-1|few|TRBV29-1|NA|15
CSVPQEVGKGGEAFF
TGCAGCGTGCCCCAGGAGGTGGGAAAGGGCGGTGAAGCTTTCTTT
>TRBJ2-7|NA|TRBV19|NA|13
CASKSASSYEQYF
TGTGCCAGTAAGTCCGCGAGCTCCTACGAGCAGTACTTC
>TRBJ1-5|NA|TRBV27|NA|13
CASSSRSNHPQHF
TGTGCCAGCAGTTCCAGGAGCAATCATCCCCAGCATTTT
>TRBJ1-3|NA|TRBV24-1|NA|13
CATSDDSGNTIYF
TGTGCCACCAGTGATGATTCTGGAAACACCATATATTTT
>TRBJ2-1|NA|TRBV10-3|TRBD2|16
CAISESSSGKGNEQFF
TGTGCCATCAGTGAGTCGTCTAGCGGGAAGGGCAATGAGCAGTTCTTC
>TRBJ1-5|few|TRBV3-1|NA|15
CASSHSGQGNQPQHF
TGTGCCAGCAGCCACTCGGGGCAGGGAAACCAGCCCCAGCATTTT
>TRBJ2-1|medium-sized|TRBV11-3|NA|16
CASSLAGHGLYNEQFF
TGTGCCAGCAGCTTAGCCGGGCACGGCCTCTACAATGAGCAGTTCTTC
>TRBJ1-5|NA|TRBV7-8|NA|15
CASSLGHRGNQPQNF
TGTGCCAGCAGCTTAGGACACCGGGGCAATCAGCCCCAGAATTTT
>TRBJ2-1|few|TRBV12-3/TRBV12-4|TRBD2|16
CASSLGTSGGYHEQFF
TGTGCCAGCAGTTTAGGGACTAGCGGGGGGTATCATGAGCAGTTCTTC
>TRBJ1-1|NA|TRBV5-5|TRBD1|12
CASSLAGGSAFF
TGTGCCAGCAGCTTGGCAGGGGGAAGCGCTTTCTTT
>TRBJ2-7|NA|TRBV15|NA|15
CATSRDSLTSYEQYF
TGTGCCACCAGCAGGGACTCCCTGACCTCCTACGAGCAGTACTTC
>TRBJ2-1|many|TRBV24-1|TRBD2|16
CATSETASGRGNEQFF
TGTGCCACCAGTGAGACCGCTAGCGGGAGGGGTAATGAGCAGTTCTTC
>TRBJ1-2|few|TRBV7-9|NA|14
CASSAGTGDYGYTF
TGTGCCAGCAGCGCGGGGACGGGGGATTATGGCTACACCTTC
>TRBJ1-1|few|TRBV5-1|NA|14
CASSRTGSDTEAFF
TGCGCCAGCAGCCGCACAGGGAGTGACACTGAAGCTTTCTTT
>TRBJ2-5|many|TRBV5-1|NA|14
CASSLDRSKETQYF
TGCGCCAGCAGCTTGGACAGAAGTAAAGAGACCCAGTACTTC
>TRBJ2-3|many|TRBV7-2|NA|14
CASSLAGTTDTQYF
TGTGCCAGCAGCTTAGCGGGGACCACAGATACGCAGTATTTT
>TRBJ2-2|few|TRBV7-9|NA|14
CASSLYENTGELLF
TGTGCCAGCAGCTTGTACGAGAACACCGGGGAGCTGTTGTTT
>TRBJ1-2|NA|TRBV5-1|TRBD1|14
CASSRNRDRGYYTF
TGCGCCAGCAGCCGAAACCGGGACAGGGGATACTACACCTTC
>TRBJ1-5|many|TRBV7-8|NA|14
CASSSQGGNQPQHF
TGTGCCAGCAGCTCACAGGGAGGCAATCAGCCCCAGCATTTT
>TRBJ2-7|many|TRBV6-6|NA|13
CASSPSSAVEQYF
TGTGCCAGCAGTCCATCTTCAGCCGTGGAGCAGTACTTC
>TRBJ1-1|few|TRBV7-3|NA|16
CASSMTRLAMNTEAFF
TGTGCCAGCAGCATGACGAGGTTGGCAATGAACACTGAAGCTTTCTTT
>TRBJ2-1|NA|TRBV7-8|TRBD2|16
CASSLTSGAAYNEQFF
TGTGCCAGCAGCCTCACTAGCGGAGCAGCCTACAATGAGCAGTTCTTC
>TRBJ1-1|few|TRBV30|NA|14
CAWSVNTMNTEAFF
TGTGCCTGGAGTGTGAACACAATGAACACTGAAGCTTTCTTT
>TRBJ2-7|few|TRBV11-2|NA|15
CASSSTQVGPYEQYF
TGTGCCAGCAGCTCAACCCAGGTGGGCCCCTACGAGCAGTACTTC
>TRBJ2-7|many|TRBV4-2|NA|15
CASSRKGSGEDEQYF
TGTGCCAGCAGCCGTAAGGGATCTGGCGAGGACGAGCAGTACTTC
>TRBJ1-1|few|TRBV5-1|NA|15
CASSLEGRGGTEAFF
TGCGCCAGCAGCTTGGAGGGCAGGGGAGGAACTGAAGCTTTCTTT
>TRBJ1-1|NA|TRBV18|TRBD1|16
CASSPLTGTGVTEAFF
TGTGCCAGCTCACCTCTGACCGGGACAGGGGTCACTGAAGCTTTCTTT
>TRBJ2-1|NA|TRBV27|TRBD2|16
CASSLSGGGPTSEQFF
TGTGCCAGCAGTTTATCCGGCGGGGGGCCCACCAGTGAGCAGTTCTTC
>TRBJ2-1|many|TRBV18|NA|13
CASSPLGALEQFF
TGTGCCAGCTCACCATTAGGGGCCCTCGAGCAGTTCTTC